Listed below are T cell receptor beta chains from one sample, sequenced in a study of control samples from healthy donors and cancer patients. The protocol was immunoSEQ multiplex PCR, while the TCRdb copy is restricted to in-frame clones and leaves out a portion. Of approximately 100,000 clones listed, 80% to 95% are singletons. The specimen was blood. The receptors derive from a human donor in good health. The donor label of this sample is uncertain. The CDR3 runs from the conserved cysteine through the conserved F or W. D genes are given only for firm matches. The size of a clone is reported for some rows only, either as once, few or many, or as a class for expanded clones.

d_call: TRBD1; v_call: TRBV3-1/TRBV3-2; j_call: TRBJ2-3; clone_size: NA; cdr3_nt: TGTGCCAGCAGCCAAGAGCAGGACAGGGGGGTGACAGATACGCAGTATTTT; cdr3_aa: CASSQEQDRGVTDTQYF
d_call: TRBD1; v_call: TRBV27; j_call: TRBJ2-7; clone_size: NA; cdr3_nt: TGTGCCAGCAGTTTCTATGGTAACAGGGGGGACGAGCAGTACTTC; cdr3_aa: CASSFYGNRGDEQYF
d_call: TRBD1; v_call: TRBV5-1; j_call: TRBJ2-5; clone_size: NA; cdr3_nt: TGCGCCAGCAGATTCCGTGTCGGGACAGGGGTGGGCGAGACCCAGTACTTC; cdr3_aa: CASRFRVGTGVGETQYF
d_call: NA; v_call: TRBV27; j_call: TRBJ2-3; clone_size: once; cdr3_nt: TGTGCCAGCAGTTTATCACAGATCACAGATACGCAGTATTTT; cdr3_aa: CASSLSQITDTQYF
d_call: TRBD2; v_call: TRBV9; j_call: TRBJ2-3; clone_size: NA; cdr3_nt: TGTGCCAGCAGCGTAGCTTCCGGGGGGGGCACAGATACGCAGTATTTT; cdr3_aa: CASSVASGGGTDTQYF
d_call: TRBD2; v_call: TRBV12-5; j_call: TRBJ2-7; clone_size: NA; cdr3_nt: TGTGCTAGTGCCTTTAGCGGGGGGGCTTACGAGCAGTACTTC; cdr3_aa: CASAFSGGAYEQYF
d_call: TRBD1; v_call: TRBV7-2; j_call: TRBJ1-3; clone_size: NA; cdr3_nt: TGTGCCAGCAGCGCCACACAGGGGATACCTGGAAACACCATATATTTT; cdr3_aa: CASSATQGIPGNTIYF
d_call: TRBD1; v_call: TRBV7-2; j_call: TRBJ2-7; clone_size: NA; cdr3_nt: TGTGCCAGCAGCCAAGAAGGGACAGGGATGAGGGAGCAGTACTTC; cdr3_aa: CASSQEGTGMREQYF
d_call: TRBD1; v_call: TRBV27; j_call: TRBJ1-2; clone_size: NA; cdr3_nt: TGTGCCAGCAGTAACAGGGGGCGCGACTATGGCTACACCTTC; cdr3_aa: CASSNRGRDYGYTF
d_call: TRBD1; v_call: TRBV29-1; j_call: TRBJ1-4; clone_size: NA; cdr3_nt: TGCAGCGTTGGAGACAGGGGCGCCAACCTGGATTATGAAAAACTGTTTTTT; cdr3_aa: CSVGDRGANLDYEKLFF